This TCR beta chain was profiled in a study of blood T cell repertoires in COVID-19. As processed by the authors: Researchers report that nucleated cell counts were estimated from reference gene primer amplification. The data were produced by immunoSEQ multiplex PCR, yet TCRdb's version contains in-frame clones alone and is incomplete. Clonal size and the V and J genes are those of that table, whereas D and trimming came from the DNA. The sample contains 160,000 or so clones, about 80% of which appear only once. Participants' reported clinical history set cohort assignment. Germline CDR1 KGHSH, CDR2 LQKENI. The ends were cut back, 0 bases at V and 2 bases at J, with 8 bases in the middle. The CDR3 runs 16 residues.

V usage is TRBV18 and J usage is TRBJ2-6; weak D call: TRBD2 (6 bases). The receptor's source is a woman in her sixties or seventies who had recovered from COVID-19. Sequenced input: PBMCs or T cells enriched from blood (not recorded which). The DNA for the CDR3 is TGTGCCAGCTCACCACCATGGGGGGCTGGGGCCAACGTCCTGACTTTC. Translating gives CASSPPWGAGANVLTF. Using reference TRBV18 and TRBJ2-6 for the parts outside the CDR3, the full variable domain is NAGVMQNPRHLVRRRGQEARLRCSPMKGHSHVYWYRQLPEEGLKFMVYLQKENIIDESGMPKERFSAEFPKEGPSILRIQQVVRGDSAAYFCASSPPWGAGANVLTFGAGSRLTVL.